This TCR beta chain is drawn from a study of CD8 T cells in Susac syndrome. V lost 4 bases to trimming and J lost 9 bases; unmatched junction nucleotides: 3. The CDR3 runs to 12 residues. Germline-derived CDR1 and CDR2 are LNHDA and SQIVND (reference sequence). Study outcomes and limitations: As the study acknowledged, the number of individuals in its TCR sequencing and HLA analysis was relatively small.

Concerning this clonotype itself: What it recognizes is unknown.

With random hexamers, roughly 0.45 to 1 ug RNA was reverse transcribed. Amplification of TCR beta CDR3 was carried out by immunoSEQ multiplex PCR, which covered 54 Vbeta and 13 Jbeta segments. TCRdb ran MiXCR on the immunoSEQ multiplex PCR reads and lists one entry per CDR3 protein. The top ten clones hold roughly 0.27% of a sample with about 140,000 distinct CDR3 sequences, around 94% of them seen once. This clonotype was obtained from a human donor in good health. The sequenced sample was CD8+ T cells from PBMCs. The chain is built from TRBV19 and TRBJ2-1; 7 bases fit TRBD2. The CDR3 DNA reads TGTGCCAGTAGTACGGGGGGAGGTGAGCAGTTCTTC. Its protein product is CASSTGGGEQFF.